Reported below is one T cell receptor (beta chain). Reverse transcription of roughly 0.5 to 1 ug RNA used random hexamers. A single record per CDR3 protein comes from TCRdb applying MiXCR to the immunoSEQ multiplex PCR reads. This table has some 200,000 distinct CDR3 sequences, roughly 96% appearing once. This entry is derived from a study of CD8 T cells in Susac syndrome. This CDR3 has 12 amino acids. V was pared by 3 bases and J by 7 bases, with 3 bases of the junction left unmatched. The chain recombines TRBV12-3 or TRBV12-4 with TRBJ2-7, with TRBD2 matching 7 bases. Sequencing was done on a sample of CD4+ T cells from PBMCs. The receptor was isolated from a human donor with multiple sclerosis. The CDR3 nucleotides are TGTGCCAGCAGTTTTAGGCGGGGGGAGCAGTACTTC. This gives the protein CASSFRRGEQYF.